The present TCR beta chain was sequenced within a study of T cell changes during pregnancy in multiple sclerosis. With V trimmed by 4 bases and J by 2 bases, 9 bases remained unmatched. The CDR3 length is 16 residues. Germline CDR1 reads SGHRS; CDR2 reads YFSETQ. The data were produced by immunoSEQ multiplex PCR, yet TCRdb's version contains in-frame clones alone and is incomplete. The repertoire holds some 96,000 clones, with 80% to 95% as singletons. This clonotype originated in a female donor with multiple sclerosis, enrolled in a pregnancy study. This specimen consisted of peripheral blood, obtained after pregnancy. The J gene is TRBJ1-3, the V gene TRBV5-1; 7 bases map to TRBD1. The CDR3 sequence: CASSRDSSSTGNTIYF. CDR3 bases: TGCGCCAGCAGCAGGGACAGCTCCTCTACTGGAAACACCATATATTTT.